This T cell receptor (beta chain) was sequenced during a study of shared clonotypes between healthy human individuals. The study, taken as a whole, reports: Read depth was anticipated to influence clonotype sharing among donors. Shared clonotypes: 4.5% to 6% naive CD4, about 3.3% naive CD8, under 2.5% memory CD4, about 0.4% memory CD8.

A single count supports this clone. Its target is not known. Different DNA sequences within this sample yield the same CDR3. Several immunoSEQ plates received, in even portions, the genomic DNA of each subset. The DNA input per sorted-subset replicate PCR was 200 to 250 ng, corresponding to around 30,000 T cell genomes. Libraries were prepared by immunoSEQ multiplex PCR; TCRdb keeps only in-frame clonotypes and omits some of them. Of over a million clones in the sample, around 97% are singletons; the top ten hold approximately 1.2%. The CDR3 has 14 amino acids. Trimming took 6 bases from V and 6 from J; bases not matched to a gene: 2. Germline values: CDR1 SNHLY, CDR2 FYNNEI.

This TCR derives from a man in his thirties or forties in good health. What was sequenced was naive CD4+ T cells sorted from blood. As for subset: CD45RA+ positively selected. The chain uses TRBV2 and TRBJ2-1, with 13 bases aligning to TRBD2. CDR3 in DNA: TGTGCCAGCAGCAGACTAGCGGGAGGCAATGAGCAGTTCTTC. This translates into CASSRLAGGNEQFF.